This T cell receptor beta chain stems from a study of T cell repertoires in cytomegalovirus infection (dated by TCRdb to between 2018 and 2021). In terms of the full investigation: Peptide stimulations targeted recently identified HLA-C-restricted CMV epitopes, whose presentation resists viral immunomodulation, together with well-studied HLA-B-restricted epitopes. Donor HLA type was relevant to the analysis, because carriage of CMV infection together with the matching HLA type was indicated by public TCR beta signatures.

Only a few counts were recorded for this clonotype. Its antigen has not been determined. It has no much larger one-base neighbor in the sample; base qualities were not kept. Explained via the paper, the treatment or condition label denotes: in vitro stimulation with specific CMV peptide epitopes to enrich CMV-specific T cells. The germline V and J ends show losses of 4 bases and 1 base respectively, and no gene match explains 11 bases of the junction. The germline V gene (reference sequence) sets CDR1 to MNHNY and CDR2 to SVGAGI. From cysteine to phenylalanine, the CDR3 is 18 amino acids long. Only the CDR3 part of the read is kept: 54 bases, read in frame from the first base. The sample was run on an Illumina HiSeq 1500. In TCRdb, the public reads were trimmed at Q25 with fastp and aligned with MiXCR, with productive beta chains retained. Every CDR3 protein is listed once, alongside the most common genes and DNA of its rows. The sample has around 750,000 distinct CDR3 sequences on record, approximately 32% of them singletons. Around 11% of the sample goes to the ten largest clones.

General conclusions and limits of the study: In both this cohort and an independent roughly 350-donor cohort, the cumulative frequency of public TCR beta family members distinguished carriers of CMV infection plus the relevant HLA type. The ex vivo response was dominated by HLA-C-restricted CMV-specific TCR beta clonotypes, which also provided the single most frequent clonotype in two of eight donors.

The sequence was obtained from a human donor in good health (CMV status not recorded). Some clones in this sample may be carry-over from other donors' samples. The chain links TRBV6-6 with TRBJ2-2; 8 bases in the junction line up with TRBD1. The specimen comprised cultured CD8+ T cells from PBMCs, sampled from culture after CMV antigen stimulation. The nucleotides read TGTGCCAGCAGTTTACTACCCACGACAGGGGTGAACACCGGGGAGCTGTTTTTT. Translated, this gives CASSLLPTTGVNTGELFF.